Listed below are T cell receptor beta chains from one sample, sequenced in a study of cytomegalovirus exposure and HLA in healthy donors. Measured with immunoSEQ multiplex PCR; TCRdb has only the in-frame clones, and not every one. The repertoire includes 200,000 to 250,000 clones, about 89% of them detected once, and more than 0.8% sits in the top ten. Sequencing was done on a sample of PBMCs. The receptors stem from a woman between 18 and 29 years old in good health and CMV-seronegative. The CDR3 runs from the conserved cysteine through the conserved F or W. The order of the fields is clone size, V gene, J gene, D gene, CDR3 DNA, CDR3 protein. The D gene is left open where the match is weak. Part of the rows lack a size; the others show once, few, many or a class for expanded clones.

abundance: -
v_gene: TRBV2
j_gene: TRBJ2-2
d_gene: -
CDR3nt: TGTGCCAGCAGTGTCTATGGGATAGCGGCAAGCGGGGAGCTGTTTTTT
CDR3aa: CASSVYGIAASGELFF

abundance: -
v_gene: TRBV5-6
j_gene: TRBJ2-7
d_gene: TRBD2
CDR3nt: TGTGCCAGCAGCTTGGTGGGAGGGACCTACGAGCAGTACTTC
CDR3aa: CASSLVGGTYEQYF

abundance: -
v_gene: TRBV11-2
j_gene: TRBJ2-3
d_gene: TRBD2
CDR3nt: TGTGCCAGCAGCTCCGTCAAGGGTGGACTAGCATCAGATACGCAGTATTTT
CDR3aa: CASSSVKGGLASDTQYF

abundance: once
v_gene: TRBV13
j_gene: TRBJ1-2
d_gene: -
CDR3nt: TGTGCCAGCAGCTTAGGTGCCCTTGTGGGGCGCGACTATGGCTACACCTTC
CDR3aa: CASSLGALVGRDYGYTF

abundance: -
v_gene: TRBV15
j_gene: TRBJ1-2
d_gene: -
CDR3nt: TGTGCCACCAGGGTAGACAGACTAGGAGGCTATGGCTACACCTTC
CDR3aa: CATRVDRLGGYGYTF

abundance: -
v_gene: TRBV10-3
j_gene: TRBJ1-2
d_gene: TRBD1
CDR3nt: TGTGCCATCAGCGACCCTTCCGGGACAGGGAAGAATGGCTACACCTTC
CDR3aa: CAISDPSGTGKNGYTF

abundance: -
v_gene: TRBV11-2
j_gene: TRBJ2-7
d_gene: -
CDR3nt: TGTGCCAGCAGCCAAAACCTAGGTTTCTACGAGCAGTACTTC
CDR3aa: CASSQNLGFYEQYF

abundance: -
v_gene: TRBV5-1
j_gene: TRBJ1-1
d_gene: -
CDR3nt: TGCGCCAGCAGCCGGGAGCTGTTGAACACTGAAGCTTTCTTT
CDR3aa: CASSRELLNTEAFF

abundance: -
v_gene: TRBV4-3
j_gene: TRBJ2-7
d_gene: TRBD2
CDR3nt: TGCGCCAGCAGCCAAGATCGGGGGACTACGGATTGGGGCGAGCAGTACTTC
CDR3aa: CASSQDRGTTDWGEQYF

abundance: -
v_gene: TRBV9
j_gene: TRBJ1-4
d_gene: -
CDR3nt: TGTGCCAGCAGCGTAGTATATAGTCTACTGGAAAAACTGTTTTTT
CDR3aa: CASSVVYSLLEKLFF

abundance: once
v_gene: TRBV5-6
j_gene: TRBJ2-2
d_gene: -
CDR3nt: TGTGCCAGCAGCTTTATTAGCGCGGGCACCGGGGAGCTGTTTTTT
CDR3aa: CASSFISAGTGELFF

abundance: -
v_gene: TRBV4-2
j_gene: TRBJ2-3
d_gene: -
CDR3nt: TGTGCCAGCAGCCAAGATAGATTCGCCCTCCCCCCCACAGATACGCAGTATTTT
CDR3aa: CASSQDRFALPPTDTQYF

abundance: few
v_gene: TRBV6-1
j_gene: TRBJ2-1
d_gene: TRBD1
CDR3nt: TGTGCCAGCAGTGGGACAGGGGGTCGCAATGAGCAGTTCTTC
CDR3aa: CASSGTGGRNEQFF

abundance: -
v_gene: TRBV6-1
j_gene: TRBJ1-3
d_gene: -
CDR3nt: TGTGCCAGCAGTGACCCCGGGAGGACCCGAAACACCATATATTTT
CDR3aa: CASSDPGRTRNTIYF

abundance: -
v_gene: TRBV5-1
j_gene: TRBJ1-1
d_gene: -
CDR3nt: TGCGCCAGCAGGCACATGGGGGGCACTGAAGCTTTCTTT
CDR3aa: CASRHMGGTEAFF

abundance: -
v_gene: TRBV5-1
j_gene: TRBJ1-2
d_gene: TRBD1
CDR3nt: TGCGCCAGCAGCTTGGCCGAGGGACAGCTCTATGGCTACACCTTC
CDR3aa: CASSLAEGQLYGYTF

abundance: -
v_gene: TRBV28
j_gene: TRBJ2-1
d_gene: -
CDR3nt: TGTGCCAGCAACGAGCGAGGGGGGGCCAGTGAGCAGTTCTTC
CDR3aa: CASNERGGASEQFF

abundance: once
v_gene: TRBV6-5
j_gene: TRBJ2-7
d_gene: TRBD2
CDR3nt: TGTGCCAGCAGTGGCCCGGGACTAGCCTCCTACGAGCAGTACTTC
CDR3aa: CASSGPGLASYEQYF

abundance: once
v_gene: TRBV5-1
j_gene: TRBJ1-1
d_gene: -
CDR3nt: TGCGCCAGCAGCTTGGGAGACATACCGAACACTGAAGCTTTCTTT
CDR3aa: CASSLGDIPNTEAFF

abundance: -
v_gene: TRBV19
j_gene: TRBJ1-2
d_gene: TRBD1
CDR3nt: TGTGCCAGTAGTATAACCACTGCCGGGACAGGGGGTGACACCTTC
CDR3aa: CASSITTAGTGGDTF

abundance: -
v_gene: TRBV10-1
j_gene: TRBJ1-5
d_gene: -
CDR3nt: TGCGCCAGCAGTGAGTCGAGGAATCAGCCCCAGCATTTT
CDR3aa: CASSESRNQPQHF

abundance: -
v_gene: TRBV30
j_gene: TRBJ2-7
d_gene: -
CDR3nt: TGTGCCTGGAGTGTACTGCCTTCCCCGGGCGAGCAGTACTTC
CDR3aa: CAWSVLPSPGEQYF

abundance: -
v_gene: TRBV19
j_gene: TRBJ1-2
d_gene: TRBD1
CDR3nt: TGTGCCAGTAGTCCGGACAGGGAAAGCGACTATGGCTACACCTTC
CDR3aa: CASSPDRESDYGYTF

abundance: -
v_gene: TRBV5-4
j_gene: TRBJ2-4
d_gene: TRBD1
CDR3nt: TGTGCCAGCAGCTCGAAGACAGGGGAGAACATTCAGTACTTC
CDR3aa: CASSSKTGENIQYF

abundance: -
v_gene: TRBV4-3
j_gene: TRBJ2-1
d_gene: TRBD2
CDR3nt: TGCGCCAGCAGCCAAGGGCTAGCGGGGGGAAGGACCTACAATGAGCAGTTCTTC
CDR3aa: CASSQGLAGGRTYNEQFF

abundance: once
v_gene: TRBV9
j_gene: TRBJ2-1
d_gene: -
CDR3nt: TGTGCCAGCAGCGTAGCTCTCCCGGGGGTTCTTATCTACAATGAGCAGTTCTTC
CDR3aa: CASSVALPGVLIYNEQFF

abundance: -
v_gene: TRBV5-4
j_gene: TRBJ2-4
d_gene: -
CDR3nt: TGTGCCAGCAGCCGAACAGGGAGGGAAATGGCCAAAAACATTCAGTACTTC
CDR3aa: CASSRTGREMAKNIQYF

abundance: few
v_gene: TRBV7-3
j_gene: TRBJ2-5
d_gene: -
CDR3nt: TGTGCCAGCAGCCCCTCAGCAGCGGAAGAGACCCAGTACTTC
CDR3aa: CASSPSAAEETQYF

abundance: -
v_gene: TRBV13
j_gene: TRBJ2-4
d_gene: TRBD2
CDR3nt: TGTGCCAGCAGCTCCGACAGGACTAGCAACGGTATTCAGTACTTC
CDR3aa: CASSSDRTSNGIQYF

abundance: -
v_gene: TRBV7-9
j_gene: TRBJ2-1
d_gene: TRBD1
CDR3nt: TGTGCCAGCCCCCTCGGGACAGTAATCAATGAGCAGTTCTTC
CDR3aa: CASPLGTVINEQFF

abundance: -
v_gene: TRBV19
j_gene: TRBJ1-1
d_gene: TRBD1
CDR3nt: TGTGCCAGTCGGACAGGGGGAACTGAAGCTTTCTTT
CDR3aa: CASRTGGTEAFF

abundance: -
v_gene: TRBV5-1
j_gene: TRBJ2-6
d_gene: -
CDR3nt: TGCGCCAGCGCCCCGGGACATGGTCGCTCTGGGGCCAACGTCCTGACTTTC
CDR3aa: CASAPGHGRSGANVLTF

abundance: -
v_gene: TRBV6-5
j_gene: TRBJ1-5
d_gene: -
CDR3nt: TGTGCCAGCAAACTGGGGGGGGGTAGCAATCAGCCCCAGCATTTT
CDR3aa: CASKLGGGSNQPQHF

abundance: -
v_gene: TRBV11-2
j_gene: TRBJ2-5
d_gene: -
CDR3nt: TGTGCCAGCAGCTTACTAGGGGGCGGGAAGACCCAGTACTTC
CDR3aa: CASSLLGGGKTQYF

abundance: once
v_gene: TRBV27
j_gene: TRBJ1-1
d_gene: -
CDR3nt: TGTGCCAGCAGTTTATTAATACCACAGGGGAACACTGAAGCTTTCTTT
CDR3aa: CASSLLIPQGNTEAFF

abundance: -
v_gene: TRBV5-1
j_gene: TRBJ2-7
d_gene: -
CDR3nt: TGCGCCAGCAGCTTGGGGTCGTATGTGGGGGGAGACGAGCAGTACTTC
CDR3aa: CASSLGSYVGGDEQYF

abundance: -
v_gene: TRBV7-3
j_gene: TRBJ2-4
d_gene: -
CDR3nt: TGTGCCAGCAGCTTATCGCGGGATGAAAACATTCAGTACTTC
CDR3aa: CASSLSRDENIQYF

abundance: few
v_gene: TRBV9
j_gene: TRBJ2-5
d_gene: -
CDR3nt: TGTGCCAGCAGCAACGTCGCCGGCGGCCAAGAGACCCAGTACTTC
CDR3aa: CASSNVAGGQETQYF

abundance: -
v_gene: TRBV6-5
j_gene: TRBJ1-3
d_gene: -
CDR3nt: TGTGCCAGCAGTTACTCAGCTGACAGGAGATGGGGCACCATATATTTT
CDR3aa: CASSYSADRRWGTIYF

abundance: -
v_gene: TRBV5-1
j_gene: TRBJ2-3
d_gene: TRBD1
CDR3nt: TGCGCCAGCAGCTTACCGGGACAGGGCACAGATACGCAGTATTTT
CDR3aa: CASSLPGQGTDTQYF

abundance: -
v_gene: TRBV29-1
j_gene: TRBJ2-1
d_gene: TRBD2
CDR3nt: TGCAGCGTGCGGGGGGTGGCTAGCGGGAGGTACAATGAGCAGTTCTTC
CDR3aa: CSVRGVASGRYNEQFF

abundance: -
v_gene: TRBV29-1
j_gene: TRBJ2-4
d_gene: TRBD2
CDR3nt: TGCAGCGTTAGAACCCGGACTAGCCTATTCAACATTCAGTACTTC
CDR3aa: CSVRTRTSLFNIQYF

abundance: -
v_gene: TRBV19
j_gene: TRBJ2-7
d_gene: -
CDR3nt: TGTGCCAGTAGAGGAATGGGGCACGAGCAGTACTTC
CDR3aa: CASRGMGHEQYF

abundance: -
v_gene: TRBV5-1
j_gene: TRBJ1-2
d_gene: -
CDR3nt: TGCGCCAGCAGCTCCGAGTGGGGAGACTATGGCTACACCTTC
CDR3aa: CASSSEWGDYGYTF

abundance: -
v_gene: TRBV11-2
j_gene: TRBJ1-2
d_gene: TRBD1
CDR3nt: TGTGCCAGCGGGAGCCTAAGGGGGCCGGGTCGTGGCTACACCTTC
CDR3aa: CASGSLRGPGRGYTF

abundance: -
v_gene: TRBV4-3
j_gene: TRBJ1-5
d_gene: TRBD1
CDR3nt: TGCGCCAGCAGCTACCGGACAGGGGGTTACAGTAGTCAGCCCCAGCATTTT
CDR3aa: CASSYRTGGYSSQPQHF

abundance: -
v_gene: TRBV19
j_gene: TRBJ1-6
d_gene: -
CDR3nt: TGTGCCAGTAGTATCCGTTTCTCCTATAATTCACCCCTCCACTTT
CDR3aa: CASSIRFSYNSPLHF

abundance: -
v_gene: TRBV7-2
j_gene: TRBJ2-5
d_gene: TRBD2
CDR3nt: TGTGCCAGCAGCAAGAGCGGGGGGGTAGAGACCCAGTACTTC
CDR3aa: CASSKSGGVETQYF

abundance: -
v_gene: TRBV5-1
j_gene: TRBJ1-1
d_gene: -
CDR3nt: TGCGCCAGCAGCTTTACAGGGAACCCGAACACTGAAGCTTTCTTT
CDR3aa: CASSFTGNPNTEAFF

abundance: -
v_gene: TRBV13
j_gene: TRBJ2-1
d_gene: -
CDR3nt: TGTGCCAGCAGCTTGGATAGCGGAAGTTACAATGAGCAGTTCTTC
CDR3aa: CASSLDSGSYNEQFF

abundance: -
v_gene: TRBV5-1
j_gene: TRBJ2-1
d_gene: -
CDR3nt: TGCGCCAGCAGCTTGGGATCCAGGGGAGTGAGGAATGAGCAGTTCTTC
CDR3aa: CASSLGSRGVRNEQFF

abundance: -
v_gene: TRBV6-5
j_gene: TRBJ2-2
d_gene: -
CDR3nt: TGTGCCAGCAGGAGGGACTCTTCGAACACCGGGGAGCTGTTTTTT
CDR3aa: CASRRDSSNTGELFF

abundance: -
v_gene: TRBV4-3
j_gene: TRBJ1-4
d_gene: -
CDR3nt: TGCGCCAGCAGCCAGGCCGGGACACCTACTCGTGCAACTAATGAAAAACTGTTTTTT
CDR3aa: CASSQAGTPTRATNEKLFF

abundance: -
v_gene: TRBV6-5
j_gene: TRBJ2-7
d_gene: TRBD2
CDR3nt: TGTGCCAGCAGAGGGGAGGGCCCCTACGAGCAGTACTTC
CDR3aa: CASRGEGPYEQYF

abundance: -
v_gene: TRBV7-8
j_gene: TRBJ1-5
d_gene: -
CDR3nt: TGTGCCAGCAGCTTAGTTGGGCAGGGAGGGCAGCCCCAGCATTTT
CDR3aa: CASSLVGQGGQPQHF

abundance: -
v_gene: TRBV7-9
j_gene: TRBJ2-3
d_gene: -
CDR3nt: TGTGCCAGCAGCTTATCAGTGAGCACAGATACGCAGTATTTT
CDR3aa: CASSLSVSTDTQYF

abundance: -
v_gene: TRBV18
j_gene: TRBJ2-5
d_gene: TRBD2
CDR3nt: TGTGCCAGCTCATATACCGGGACTAGCGCGACCCAGTACTTC
CDR3aa: CASSYTGTSATQYF